Detailed here is one T cell receptor (beta chain). This clonotype was recorded a few times. This receptor's antigen is unknown. Per-base qualities were not stored, and no clone one base away is much larger. Genomic DNA was used as template for profiling of TCR beta VDJ combinations and CDR3 sequences. TCR repertoire sequencing was run on an Illumina HiSeq 2000. As for the original processing: TRBV/TRBJ rearrangement plots, CDR3 size and DJ length profiles, and Simpson's diversity index were used to evaluate the repertoires. Whichever DNA sequence was most abundant in the deep sequencing data was defined as the immunodominant clone. CDR3 amino acid sequences were checked for sharing across subjects and were also compared against the VDJdb database and published repertoires. TCRdb applied fastp at Q25 and MiXCR to the public reads, then kept only in-frame beta chains. CDR3 protein sequences are deduplicated, and each keeps its most common genes and DNA. What appears here as the V and J calls and clone size reflects TCRdb's work, not the paper's. This sample has about 190,000 distinct CDR3 sequences in its table, and roughly 56% of those were observed once. The ten largest clones capture roughly 15% of the sample.

The data were obtained in a study of CD8+CD57+ T cells in acquired aplastic anemia listed by TCRdb under 2018. Study-wide context: DNA extracted from sorted CD4+ and CD8+ cells had a mean of around 3 ug, with a range of roughly 0.17 to 30 ug. Healthy donor samples averaged roughly 9.8 million reads for CD4+ and 11.0 million for CD8+ cells.

The investigation overall reported the following: Some 30 CD8+ CDR3 sequences were shared between patients and controls but appeared highly expressed in patients and within their immunodominant clones. Patients and healthy controls showed no significant difference in CD8+ Simpson's diversity (P=0.060).

In the study, sorted CD4+ and CD8+ blood T cells from patients with severe aplastic anemia and from healthy subjects underwent deep sequencing of TCR repertoires. Ficoll-Paque density gradient centrifugation was used to isolate peripheral blood mononuclear cells. Before DNA extraction, CD4+ and CD8+ T cells were sorted by FACS or by magnetic beads. Including cysteine and phenylalanine, the CDR3 has 12 amino acids. Only the CDR3 DNA stays, 36 bases, in frame from base 1. CDR1 SGHTA and CDR2 FQGTGA were looked up in the germline V gene. Trimming removed 1 base from V and 9 bases from J, leaving 7 bases between the germline ends.

The sequence was collected from a human donor in good health, serving as a control. The sequenced sample was sorted CD4+, CD8+, or CD8+CD57+ T cells (not recorded which) from PBMCs. The V and J segments used are TRBV7-3 and TRBJ2-1; the D gene remains uncertain. This receptor carries the CDR3 CASSLIVGEQFF. The sequenced DNA: TGTGCCAGCAGCTTAATTGTTGGTGAGCAGTTCTTC. Full variable domain (CDR3 extended with the reference TRBV7-3 and TRBJ2-1 proteins): GAGVSQTPSNKVTEKGKYVELRCDPISGHTALYWYRQSLGQGPEFLIYFQGTGAADDSGLPNDRFFAVRPEGSVSTLKIQRTERGDSAVYLCASSLIVGEQFFGPGTRLTVL.